This record concerns one T cell receptor (beta chain) sequence. Its specificity is unknown. This could be a read error, since a much larger clone is one nucleotide away. The data originate from a study of T cells in Graves' hyperthyroidism and ophthalmopathy. Germline CDR1 reads SEHNR; CDR2 reads FQNEAQ (reference sequence). This CDR3 has 16 amino acids. TCR beta CDR3 regions were amplified from RNA. A set of HTBI primers served as the primers for a first-round RT-PCR of the TCR CDR3. Each CDR3 protein gets one entry after TCRdb re-called the multiplex PCR reads with MiXCR. The sample includes approximately 590,000 distinct CDR3 sequences, 15% to 19% seen only once; the top ten take around 6.6%. Graves' hyperthyroidism qualified as stable when ophthalmopathy did not progress within 18 months. The patients, who ranged from 18 to 65 in age, presented with newly diagnosed hyperthyroidism lasting under 2 months. Fresh peripheral blood, approximately 10 ml, was the source of the PBMCs.

Study conclusions and caveats: Ophthalmopathy cases were set apart from stable hyperthyroidism by a 13 V-J model.

The rearrangement joins TRBV7-9 to TRBJ2-3; 13 bases match TRBD2. The source material was blood. This TCR was recovered from a woman in her 30s with Graves' hyperthyroidism. CDR3 protein: CVSRELAGGPADTQYF. The CDR3 nucleotides read TGTGTCAGCAGAGAACTAGCGGGAGGGCCTGCAGATACGCAGTATTTT.